This T cell receptor beta chain came from a study of T cells in women clearing cervical HPV infection. Study as a whole: Cases' blood sampling followed lesion detection by median about 150 days (90 to 200).

TCRdb's table, derived via immunoSEQ multiplex PCR, lists solely in-frame clones and lacks some. The sample totals around 46,000 clones. With regard to this clone: The antigen is undetermined. The DNA ends 3 residues before the CDR3 does, and the rest of the CDR3 is filled in from the germline J gene.

Germline CDR1 reads SQVTM; CDR2 reads ANQGSEA. The CDR3 loop spans 14 amino acids. Trimming removed 5 bases from V and 0 bases from J, with 10 bases in between. Study outcomes and limitations: Cases carried less TRBV6-7 than controls: about 0.1% versus 0.15%.

This chain uses TRBV29-1 with TRBJ2-2, with D hard to call. The sequencing input was blood buffy coat. This clonotype was obtained from a woman aged 18 to 75 with a cervical HPV16 infection that either progressed to CIN3+ or cleared (not recorded which). The CDR3 is CSVNKISNTGELFF. The CDR3 bases that were read are TGCAGCGTTAATAAAATTTCGAACACCGGGGAG.